This TCR beta chain was sequenced for a study of graft-versus-host responses after intestinal transplantation. Study information: The study gave all recipients anti-thymocyte globulin induction, then tacrolimus and steroids for 2 to 3 years.

The CDR3 spans 15 residues. Generated by immunoSEQ multiplex PCR, the TCRdb table keeps only in-frame clones and is missing some. Among about 20,000 clones listed, about two fifths were seen once. Investigators plated approximately 200,000 CFSE-labeled responder cells together with approximately 200,000 irradiated stimulator cells labeled with violet dye. Points from the study as a whole: Recipient-marrow GvH clones were detected, some having first appeared in ileum or blood.

This clone was counted a few times. This chain connects TRBV21-1 to TRBJ1-5. TRBV21-1 counts as a pseudogene. The receptor's source is a human patient who received an intestinal transplant. The source was alloreactive CD4+ T cells from a mixed lymphocyte reaction culture, collected before intestinal transplant. Subset meaning: CFSE-low proliferating T cells sorted from roughly 6-day pre-transplant mixed lymphocyte reaction (GvH or HvG direction). The CDR3 DNA is TGTGCCAGCAGCAAAGAAGGGGCGGGGGATCAGCCCCAGCATTTT. Its protein product is CASSKEGAGDQPQHF.